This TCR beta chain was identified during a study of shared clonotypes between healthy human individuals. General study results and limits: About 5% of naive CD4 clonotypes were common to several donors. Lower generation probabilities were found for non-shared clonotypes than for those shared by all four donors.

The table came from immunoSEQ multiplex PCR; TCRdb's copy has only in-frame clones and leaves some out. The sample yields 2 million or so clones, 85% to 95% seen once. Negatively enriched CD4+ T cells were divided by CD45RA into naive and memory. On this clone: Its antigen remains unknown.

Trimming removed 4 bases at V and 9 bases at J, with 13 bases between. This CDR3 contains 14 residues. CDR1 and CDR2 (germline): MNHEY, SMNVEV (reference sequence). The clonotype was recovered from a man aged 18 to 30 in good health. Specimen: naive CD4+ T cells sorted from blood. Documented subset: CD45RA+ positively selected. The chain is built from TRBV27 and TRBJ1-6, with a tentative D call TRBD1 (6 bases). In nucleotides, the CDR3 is TGTGCCAGCAGTTCTACAGGGTTCAGTTCACCCCTCCACTTT. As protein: CASSSTGFSSPLHF.